Listed below are T cell receptor beta chains from one sample, sequenced in a study of blood T cell repertoires in COVID-19. The protocol was immunoSEQ multiplex PCR, while the TCRdb copy is restricted to in-frame clones and leaves out a portion. The sample has about 130,000 clones, around 82% seen once; the top ten hold 17%. Input material: peripheral blood. The receptors were gathered from a man younger than 40 with COVID-19, enrolled during active disease. The CDR3 runs from the conserved cysteine through the conserved F or W. D genes are given only for firm matches. Size is stated for part of the rows, as once, few or many counts, or as a class when the clone is expanded.

D: NA
size: NA
J: TRBJ2-7
V: TRBV11-3
DNA: TGTGCCAGCAGCTTTCGTCAGTTCTACGAGCAGTACTTC
CDR3: CASSFRQFYEQYF

D: TRBD1
size: NA
J: TRBJ1-6
V: TRBV7-8
DNA: TGTGCCAGCAGCTTGACAGGGGGAACGATGAATTCACCCCTCCACTTT
CDR3: CASSLTGGTMNSPLHF

D: NA
size: once
J: TRBJ2-7
V: TRBV30
DNA: TGTGCCTGGAGTAGGATAGCGGAGCAGTACTTC
CDR3: CAWSRIAEQYF

D: TRBD2
size: NA
J: TRBJ2-3
V: TRBV7-3
DNA: TGTGCCAGCAGCTTAACCGCGGGGGACGATAATACGCAGTATTTT
CDR3: CASSLTAGDDNTQYF

D: NA
size: NA
J: TRBJ1-2
V: TRBV7-9
DNA: TGTGCCAGCAGCCTCCGACACCCTTTGGCCTATGGCTACACCTTC
CDR3: CASSLRHPLAYGYTF

D: TRBD2
size: NA
J: TRBJ2-7
V: TRBV9
DNA: TGTGCCAGCAGCGTATTTAGCGGGGATCTGTACGAGCAGTACTTC
CDR3: CASSVFSGDLYEQYF

D: NA
size: NA
J: TRBJ1-6
V: TRBV7-2
DNA: TGTGCCAGCATCCCCCACAGGGTCCTTAATTCACCCCTCCACTTT
CDR3: CASIPHRVLNSPLHF

D: NA
size: once
J: TRBJ2-7
V: TRBV6-5
DNA: TGTGCCAGCAGTTACTCTGGCGGGGACGGCTACGAGCAGTACTTC
CDR3: CASSYSGGDGYEQYF

D: TRBD2
size: NA
J: TRBJ2-7
V: TRBV23-1
DNA: TGCGCCAGCAGTCAACGGGGCCAAAAGGGACTAGCGGGTAAGCAGTGCGAGCAGTACTTC
CDR3: CASSQRGQKGLAGKQCEQYF

D: NA
size: NA
J: TRBJ1-2
V: TRBV7-9
DNA: TGTGCCAGCAGCTTAGCGCTGGGAGCTAACTATGGCTACACCTTC
CDR3: CASSLALGANYGYTF

D: NA
size: NA
J: TRBJ1-2
V: TRBV28
DNA: TGTGCCAGCAGTTACAGGGTCAGCTACACCTTC
CDR3: CASSYRVSYTF

D: NA
size: NA
J: TRBJ2-3
V: TRBV6-6
DNA: TGTGCCAGCAGTCAACAGGGTGGGATCACAGATACGCAGTATTTT
CDR3: CASSQQGGITDTQYF

D: TRBD1
size: NA
J: TRBJ2-5
V: TRBV2
DNA: TGTGCCAGCAGCAAAGGGGGACAGGGGTTGGGGACCCAGTACTTC
CDR3: CASSKGGQGLGTQYF

D: TRBD2
size: NA
J: TRBJ2-7
V: TRBV28
DNA: TGTGCCAGCAGTCTAGCGGGGTCCTACGAGCAGTACTTC
CDR3: CASSLAGSYEQYF

D: NA
size: NA
J: TRBJ1-2
V: TRBV30
DNA: TGTGCCTGGAGTGGCCAGGATTCCTATGGCTACACCTTC
CDR3: CAWSGQDSYGYTF

D: TRBD1
size: NA
J: TRBJ1-1
V: TRBV4-1
DNA: TGCGCCAGCAGCCAAGTTCCGGGACAGGATTATGAAGCTTTCTTT
CDR3: CASSQVPGQDYEAFF

D: TRBD1
size: NA
J: TRBJ1-2
V: TRBV29-1
DNA: TGCAGCGTGGGACAGGGGGTAGGCGGCTACACCTTC
CDR3: CSVGQGVGGYTF

D: TRBD2
size: NA
J: TRBJ2-5
V: TRBV9
DNA: TGTGCCAGCAGCGTAGGGGTGGGAGGGCCGGAAGAGACCCAGTACTTC
CDR3: CASSVGVGGPEETQYF

D: NA
size: NA
J: TRBJ2-7
V: TRBV24-1
DNA: TGTGCCACCAGTGAAAGGGGGTACGAGCAGTACTTC
CDR3: CATSERGYEQYF

D: NA
size: NA
J: TRBJ2-5
V: TRBV7-2
DNA: TGTGCCAGCAGCTTAGTAGTCTACCAAGAGACCCAGTACTTC
CDR3: CASSLVVYQETQYF

D: NA
size: NA
J: TRBJ1-5
V: TRBV7-6
DNA: TGTGCCAGCAGCTTATCGTTAAATCAGCCCCAGCATTTT
CDR3: CASSLSLNQPQHF

D: NA
size: NA
J: TRBJ1-2
V: TRBV7-2
DNA: TGTGCCAGCAGCGGCCAACCGGGGATTATCGATGGCTACACCTTC
CDR3: CASSGQPGIIDGYTF

D: TRBD1
size: NA
J: TRBJ1-6
V: TRBV14
DNA: TGTGCCAGCAGCCTTCGGACAGGATATAATTCACCCCTCCACTTT
CDR3: CASSLRTGYNSPLHF

D: NA
size: NA
J: TRBJ2-2
V: TRBV3-1/TRBV3-2
DNA: TGTGCCAGCAGCCGTGGGACACTGGGGACCGGGGAGCTGTTTTTT
CDR3: CASSRGTLGTGELFF

D: TRBD2
size: NA
J: TRBJ2-1
V: TRBV9
DNA: TGTGCCAGCAGCGTGGAAACTAGCGGGTGGGGTGAGCAGTTCTTC
CDR3: CASSVETSGWGEQFF

D: NA
size: few
J: TRBJ2-1
V: TRBV5-4
DNA: TGTGCCAGCAGCTTGCTGGGGAGCTCCTACAATGAGCAGTTCTTC
CDR3: CASSLLGSSYNEQFF

D: NA
size: NA
J: TRBJ2-6
V: TRBV4-1
DNA: TGCGCCAGCAGCCTATTTTTCTCTGGGGCCAACGTCCTGACTTTC
CDR3: CASSLFFSGANVLTF

D: NA
size: many
J: TRBJ2-1
V: TRBV5-1
DNA: TGCGCCAGCAGCTTGGATGCAGCGTTCAATGAGCAGTTCTTC
CDR3: CASSLDAAFNEQFF

D: NA
size: NA
J: TRBJ1-1
V: TRBV28
DNA: TGTGCCAGCAGTTTAATAGGCAGGGGCACTGAAGCTTTCTTT
CDR3: CASSLIGRGTEAFF

D: NA
size: NA
J: TRBJ1-2
V: TRBV29-1
DNA: TGCAGCGTTGAGTTGGACACTTCTAACTATGGCTACACCTTC
CDR3: CSVELDTSNYGYTF

D: NA
size: NA
J: TRBJ2-3
V: TRBV20-1
DNA: TGCAGTGCTAGTTCCTGGAGGGGGCGGGAAGATACGCAGTATTTT
CDR3: CSASSWRGREDTQYF

D: TRBD2
size: NA
J: TRBJ2-3
V: TRBV7-8
DNA: TGTGCCAGTTTCCCCGGACTAGCGATACCGGATACGCAGTATTTT
CDR3: CASFPGLAIPDTQYF

D: TRBD2
size: NA
J: TRBJ2-5
V: TRBV5-1
DNA: TGCGCCAGCAGCTACTCGCTAGCGGGGTATCAAGAGACCCAGTACTTC
CDR3: CASSYSLAGYQETQYF

D: TRBD2
size: NA
J: TRBJ2-1
V: TRBV7-3
DNA: TGTGCCAGCAGCTTAAGTCACGGGCAAGCGGGGAATGAGCAGTTCTTC
CDR3: CASSLSHGQAGNEQFF

D: NA
size: NA
J: TRBJ1-1
V: TRBV25-1
DNA: TGTGCCAGCAGTGATTATAGAAGCAGAGGCACTGAAGCTTTCTTT
CDR3: CASSDYRSRGTEAFF

D: NA
size: NA
J: TRBJ1-2
V: TRBV19
DNA: TGTGCCAGTAGTATTATCGGAGCCCACTATGGCTACACCTTC
CDR3: CASSIIGAHYGYTF

D: TRBD1
size: NA
J: TRBJ2-7
V: TRBV30
DNA: TGTGCCTGGGCAACCGGGACAGGTTCCTACGAGCAGTACTTC
CDR3: CAWATGTGSYEQYF

D: TRBD2
size: NA
J: TRBJ2-1
V: TRBV28
DNA: TGTGCCTCTACGGGGGGGTTCCGCAATGAGCAGTTCTTC
CDR3: CASTGGFRNEQFF

D: TRBD2
size: NA
J: TRBJ2-5
V: TRBV29-1
DNA: TGCAGCGTTGTTCCGGCTAGCGGGCTCCAAGAGACCCAGTACTTC
CDR3: CSVVPASGLQETQYF

D: NA
size: NA
J: TRBJ1-1
V: TRBV11-3
DNA: TGTGCCAGCAGCCCCCACTACAAGGTACCCCCCCCTGAAGCTTTCTTT
CDR3: CASSPHYKVPPPEAFF

D: NA
size: NA
J: TRBJ1-2
V: TRBV4-2
DNA: TGTGCCAGCAGCCAAGAAGCCCAGGGTGGTGGCTACACCTTC
CDR3: CASSQEAQGGGYTF

D: NA
size: NA
J: TRBJ2-1
V: TRBV5-1
DNA: TGCGCCAGCAGCTTGGGACTAATGCAGTTCTTC
CDR3: CASSLGLMQFF

D: TRBD1
size: NA
J: TRBJ1-2
V: TRBV7-9
DNA: TGTGCCAGCAGCTTACCAGGGGGCCATGGCTACACCTTC
CDR3: CASSLPGGHGYTF

D: NA
size: NA
J: TRBJ2-1
V: TRBV6-5
DNA: TGTGCCAGCAGTTACAACACGCGCCAGGGTAATGAGCAGTTCTTC
CDR3: CASSYNTRQGNEQFF

D: NA
size: NA
J: TRBJ2-7
V: TRBV4-3
DNA: TGCGCCAGCAGCCAAGATGATCCGGGGGAGCAGTACTTC
CDR3: CASSQDDPGEQYF

D: TRBD1
size: once
J: TRBJ2-7
V: TRBV18
DNA: TGTGCCAGCTCACCACCGTGGGGCCGACAGGGCGACGAGCAGTACTTC
CDR3: CASSPPWGRQGDEQYF

D: NA
size: NA
J: TRBJ1-3
V: TRBV5-4
DNA: TGTGCCAGCAGCTTGCGTGGGGCCGAAAACACCATATATTTT
CDR3: CASSLRGAENTIYF

D: NA
size: NA
J: TRBJ2-3
V: TRBV29-1
DNA: TGCAGCGTTGGACCCCAGGACACAGATACGCAGTATTTT
CDR3: CSVGPQDTDTQYF

D: NA
size: NA
J: TRBJ2-5
V: TRBV24-1
DNA: TGTGCCACCAGTGCCTCTACTAACAGGGCTACAGGCCCCCGGGAGACCCAGTACTTC
CDR3: CATSASTNRATGPRETQYF

D: NA
size: NA
J: TRBJ1-6
V: TRBV4-2
DNA: TGTGCCAGCAGCCAAGATCTGGGAGGGATTATATCACCCCTCCACTTT
CDR3: CASSQDLGGIISPLHF

D: TRBD1
size: NA
J: TRBJ2-4
V: TRBV9
DNA: TGTGCCAGCAGCGCCGGGTTGACAGGGGCCCAAAACATTCAGTACTTC
CDR3: CASSAGLTGAQNIQYF

D: TRBD2
size: NA
J: TRBJ2-3
V: TRBV15
DNA: TGTGCCACCAGCAGAGAGGGCCAGCGGGGCGATACGCAGTATTTT
CDR3: CATSREGQRGDTQYF

D: TRBD1
size: NA
J: TRBJ1-3
V: TRBV3-1/TRBV3-2
DNA: TGTGCCAGCAGCCAAGTCGGGACAGGGTCTGGAAACACCATATATTTT
CDR3: CASSQVGTGSGNTIYF

D: TRBD2
size: NA
J: TRBJ2-1
V: TRBV2
DNA: TGTGCCAGCGGCCAATGGGGCAGGGGGCCCCATCGACTAGCGGGGTCTGATGAGCAGTTCTTC
CDR3: CASGQWGRGPHRLAGSDEQFF

D: NA
size: NA
J: TRBJ1-1
V: TRBV11-2
DNA: TGTGCCAGCAGTCAATATGCCGTGACAGGCACTGGGAGCACTGAAGCTTTCTTT
CDR3: CASSQYAVTGTGSTEAFF

D: TRBD2
size: NA
J: TRBJ2-5
V: TRBV7-3
DNA: TGTGCCAGCAGCCGGAGCGGGAGGAACGAAGAGACCCAGTACTTC
CDR3: CASSRSGRNEETQYF

D: TRBD1
size: once
J: TRBJ2-3
V: TRBV7-2
DNA: TGTGCCAGCAGCTCGGGACAGGGCACAGATACGCAGTATTTT
CDR3: CASSSGQGTDTQYF

D: TRBD2
size: few
J: TRBJ2-5
V: TRBV5-6
DNA: TGTGCCAGCAGCTTTGGGACTATAAAAGAGACCCAGTACTTC
CDR3: CASSFGTIKETQYF

D: NA
size: NA
J: TRBJ2-2
V: TRBV5-1
DNA: TGCGCCAGCAGCTTGGAGGGGGAGTTAAGCGGGGAGCTGTTTTTT
CDR3: CASSLEGELSGELFF

D: TRBD2
size: once
J: TRBJ2-7
V: TRBV5-6
DNA: TGTGCCAGCAGCCCCCCGGGGGGAAGGAACTACGAGCAGTACTTC
CDR3: CASSPPGGRNYEQYF